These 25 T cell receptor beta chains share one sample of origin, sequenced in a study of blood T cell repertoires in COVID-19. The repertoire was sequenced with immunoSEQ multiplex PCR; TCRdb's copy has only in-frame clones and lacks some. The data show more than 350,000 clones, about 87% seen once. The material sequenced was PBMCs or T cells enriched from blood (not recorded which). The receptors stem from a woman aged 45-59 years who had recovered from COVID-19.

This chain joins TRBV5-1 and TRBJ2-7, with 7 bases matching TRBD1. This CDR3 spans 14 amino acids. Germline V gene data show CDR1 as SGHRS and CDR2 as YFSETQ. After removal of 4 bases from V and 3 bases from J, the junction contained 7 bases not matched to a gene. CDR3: CASSPGQSGYEQYF. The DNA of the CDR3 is TGCGCCAGCAGCCCGGGACAGTCTGGCTACGAGCAGTACTTC.

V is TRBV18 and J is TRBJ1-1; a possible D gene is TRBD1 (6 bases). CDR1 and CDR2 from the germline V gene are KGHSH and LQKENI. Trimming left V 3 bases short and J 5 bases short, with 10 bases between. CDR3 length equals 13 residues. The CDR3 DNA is TGTGCCAGCTCACCCGGACAGCTAACTGAAGCTTTCTTT. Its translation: CASSPGQLTEAFF. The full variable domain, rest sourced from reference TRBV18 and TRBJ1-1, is NAGVMQNPRHLVRRRGQEARLRCSPMKGHSHVYWYRQLPEEGLKFMVYLQKENIIDESGMPKERFSAEFPKEGPSILRIQQVVRGDSAAYFCASSPGQLTEAFFGQGTRLTVV.

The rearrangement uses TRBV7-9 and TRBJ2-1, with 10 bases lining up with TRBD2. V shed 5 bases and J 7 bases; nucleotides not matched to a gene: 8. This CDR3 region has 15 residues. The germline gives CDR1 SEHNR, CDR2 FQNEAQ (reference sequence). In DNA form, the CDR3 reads TGTGCCAGCAGCAACATAGGACTAGCGGATAATGAGCAGTTCTTC. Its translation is CASSNIGLADNEQFF.

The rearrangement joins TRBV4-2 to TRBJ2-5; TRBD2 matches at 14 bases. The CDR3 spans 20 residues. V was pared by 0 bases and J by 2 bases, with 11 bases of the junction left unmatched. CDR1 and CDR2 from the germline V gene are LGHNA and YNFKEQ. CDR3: CASSQDPKTSGGGPQETQYF. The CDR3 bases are TGTGCCAGCAGCCAAGATCCTAAGACTAGCGGGGGGGGACCACAAGAGACCCAGTACTTC.

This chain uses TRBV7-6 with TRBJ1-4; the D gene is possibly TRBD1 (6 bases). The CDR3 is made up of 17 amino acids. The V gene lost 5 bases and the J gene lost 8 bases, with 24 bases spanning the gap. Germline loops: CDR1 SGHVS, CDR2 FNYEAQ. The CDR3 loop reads CASSKGGGPPRWEKLFF. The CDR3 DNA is TGTGCCAGCAGCAAGGGAGGGGGGCCACCACGGTGGGAAAAACTGTTTTTT.

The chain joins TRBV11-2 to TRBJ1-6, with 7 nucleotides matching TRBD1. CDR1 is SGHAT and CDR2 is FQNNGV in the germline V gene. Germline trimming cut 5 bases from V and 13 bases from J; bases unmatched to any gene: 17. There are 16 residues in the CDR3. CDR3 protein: CASSPRTGSEGEPLHF. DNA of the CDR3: TGTGCCAGCAGCCCAAGGACAGGCTCCGAGGGGGAGCCCCTCCACTTT.

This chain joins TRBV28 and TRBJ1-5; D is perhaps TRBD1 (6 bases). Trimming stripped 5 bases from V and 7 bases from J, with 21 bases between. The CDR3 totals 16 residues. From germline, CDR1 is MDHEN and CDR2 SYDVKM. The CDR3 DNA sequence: TGTGCCAGCAGTCCCGGACCCAAGGGGGTCAGGCAGCCCCAGCATTTT. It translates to CASSPGPKGVRQPQHF. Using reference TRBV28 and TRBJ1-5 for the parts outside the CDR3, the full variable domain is DVKVTQSSRYLVKRTGEKVFLECVQDMDHENMFWYRQDPGLGLRLIYFSYDVKMKEKGDIPEGYSVSREKKERFSLILESASTNQTSMYLCASSPGPKGVRQPQHFGDGTRLSIL.

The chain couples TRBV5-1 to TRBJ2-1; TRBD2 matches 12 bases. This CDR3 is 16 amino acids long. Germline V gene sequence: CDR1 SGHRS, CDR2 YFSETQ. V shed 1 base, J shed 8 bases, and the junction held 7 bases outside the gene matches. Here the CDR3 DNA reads TGCGCCAGCAGCTTGTATCCTAGCGGGGGGGCCTATGAGCAGTTCTTC. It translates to CASSLYPSGGAYEQFF.

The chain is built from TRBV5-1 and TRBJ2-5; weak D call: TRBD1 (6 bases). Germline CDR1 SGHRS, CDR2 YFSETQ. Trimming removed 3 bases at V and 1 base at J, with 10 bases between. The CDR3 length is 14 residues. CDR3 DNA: TGCGCCAGCAGCTCGACAGGTGTCCAAGAGACCCAGTACTTC. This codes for CASSSTGVQETQYF.

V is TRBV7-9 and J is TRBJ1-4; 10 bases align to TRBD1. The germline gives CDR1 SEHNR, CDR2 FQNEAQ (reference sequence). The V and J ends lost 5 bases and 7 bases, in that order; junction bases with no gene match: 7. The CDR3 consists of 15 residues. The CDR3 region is CASSLPGQGFEKLFF. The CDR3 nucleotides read TGTGCCAGCAGCCTACCGGGACAGGGGTTTGAAAAACTGTTTTTT. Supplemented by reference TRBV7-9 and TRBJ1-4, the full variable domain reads DTGVSQNPRHKITKRGQNVTFRCDPISEHNRLYWYRQTLGQGPEFLTYFQNEAQLEKSRLLSDRFSAERPKGSFSTLEIQRTEQGDSAMYLCASSLPGQGFEKLFFGSGTQLSVL.

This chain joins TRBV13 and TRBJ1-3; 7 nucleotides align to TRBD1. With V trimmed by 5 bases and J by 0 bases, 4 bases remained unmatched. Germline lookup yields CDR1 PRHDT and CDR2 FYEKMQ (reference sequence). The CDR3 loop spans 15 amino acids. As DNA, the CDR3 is TGTGCCAGCAGCCAGACAGGGCGCTCTGGAAACACCATATATTTT. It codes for CASSQTGRSGNTIYF. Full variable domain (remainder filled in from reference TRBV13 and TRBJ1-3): AAGVIQSPRHLIKEKRETATLKCYPIPRHDTVYWYQQGPGQDPQFLISFYEKMQSDKGSIPDRFSAQQFSDYHSELNMSSLELGDSALYFCASSQTGRSGNTIYFGEGSWLTVV.

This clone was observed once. The CDR3 here is CASSIGPSTSGFNEKLFF. The DNA for the CDR3 is TGTGCCAGTAGTATAGGCCCCTCCACGTCGGGGTTTAATGAAAAACTGTTTTTT. The rearrangement links TRBV19 to TRBJ1-4; D is ambiguous. Looked up from germline, CDR1 is LNHDA and CDR2 is SQIVND (reference sequence). Deletions cut 1 base from V and 4 bases from J, with 19 bases between. The CDR3 runs 18 residues.

CDR3 region: CAWSQGTSYTF. DNA for the CDR3: TGTGCCTGGAGTCAAGGTACTAGCTACACCTTC. The chain uses TRBV30 and TRBJ1-2; no reliable D call. CDR1 and CDR2 from the germline V gene are GTSNPN and SVGIG (reference sequence). The CDR3 totals 11 residues. Between the trimmed V and J ends, which lost 2 bases and 9 bases, there was a span of 10 bases.

In nucleotides, the CDR3 is TGTGCCAGCAGCTCAACAGGGGGCGATCAGCCCCAGCATTTT. Its translation is CASSSTGGDQPQHF. This chain joins TRBV7-2 and TRBJ1-5; 9 nucleotides align to TRBD1. J gave up 5 bases and V 4 bases, and 3 bases lay outside the gene matches. Germline V CDR1 and CDR2: SGHTA, FQGNSA. The length of the CDR3 is 14 residues.

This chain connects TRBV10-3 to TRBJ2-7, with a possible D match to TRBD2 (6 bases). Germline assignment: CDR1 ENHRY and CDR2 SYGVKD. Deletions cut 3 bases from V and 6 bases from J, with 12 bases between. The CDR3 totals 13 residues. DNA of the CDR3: TGTGCCATCAGTGACCCCGGGGGTGCCGAGCAGTACTTC. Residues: CAISDPGGAEQYF.

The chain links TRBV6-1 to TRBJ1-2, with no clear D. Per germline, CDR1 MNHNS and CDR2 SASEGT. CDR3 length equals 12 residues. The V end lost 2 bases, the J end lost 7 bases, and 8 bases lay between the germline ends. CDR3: CASSEIGGGYTF. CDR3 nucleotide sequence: TGTGCCAGCAGTGAAATCGGAGGTGGCTACACCTTC.

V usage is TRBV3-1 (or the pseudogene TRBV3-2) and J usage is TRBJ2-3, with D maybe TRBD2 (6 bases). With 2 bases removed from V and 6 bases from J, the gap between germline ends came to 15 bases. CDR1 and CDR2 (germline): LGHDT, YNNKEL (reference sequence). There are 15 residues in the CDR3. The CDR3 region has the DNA TGTGCCAGCAGCCAAAATATTGGCAGCGGGGATACGCAGTATTTT. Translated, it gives CASSQNIGSGDTQYF.

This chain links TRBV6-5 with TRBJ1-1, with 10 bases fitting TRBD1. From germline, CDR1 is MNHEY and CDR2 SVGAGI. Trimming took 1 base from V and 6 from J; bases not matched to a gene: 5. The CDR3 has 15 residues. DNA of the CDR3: TGTGCCAGCAGTTACTACCGCGGGACAGGGGCTGAAGCTTTCTTT. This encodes CASSYYRGTGAEAFF.

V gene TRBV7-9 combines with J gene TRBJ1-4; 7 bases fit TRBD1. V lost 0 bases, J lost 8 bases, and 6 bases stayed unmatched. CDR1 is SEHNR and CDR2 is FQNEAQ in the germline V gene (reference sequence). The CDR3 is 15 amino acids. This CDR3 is CASSLAGGTEEKLFF. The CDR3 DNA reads TGTGCCAGCAGCTTAGCGGGTGGGACAGAAGAAAAACTGTTTTTT.

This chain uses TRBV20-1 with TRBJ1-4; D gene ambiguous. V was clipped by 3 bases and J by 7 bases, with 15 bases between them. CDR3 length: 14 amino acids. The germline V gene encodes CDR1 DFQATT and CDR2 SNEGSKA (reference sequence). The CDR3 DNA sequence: TGCAGTGCTAGTTTCGGTTCGGGTGTTGAAAAACTGTTTTTT. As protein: CSASFGSGVEKLFF.

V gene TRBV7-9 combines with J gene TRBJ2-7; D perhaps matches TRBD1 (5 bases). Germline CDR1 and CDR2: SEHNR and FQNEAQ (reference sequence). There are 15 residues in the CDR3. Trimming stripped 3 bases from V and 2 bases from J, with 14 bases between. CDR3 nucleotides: TGTGCCAGCAGCTTGGTCCAGGGTGGCGCCTACGAGCAGTACTTC. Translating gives CASSLVQGGAYEQYF.

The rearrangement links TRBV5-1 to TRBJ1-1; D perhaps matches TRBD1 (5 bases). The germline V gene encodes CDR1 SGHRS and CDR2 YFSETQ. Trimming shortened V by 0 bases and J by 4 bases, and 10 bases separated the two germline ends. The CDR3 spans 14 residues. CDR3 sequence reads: CASSLAPGSTEAFF. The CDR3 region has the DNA TGCGCCAGCAGCTTGGCCCCAGGGTCCACTGAAGCTTTCTTT.

The CDR3 DNA reads as TGCGCCAGCAGCTTCACTAGCGGGACCTACGAGCAGTACTTC. Translating gives CASSFTSGTYEQYF. This sequence joins TRBV5-1 and TRBJ2-7; 10 nucleotides align to TRBD2. CDR3 size: 14 residues. The V gene end was trimmed by 2 bases and the J gene end by 2 bases; junction bases not matched to a gene: 1. Looked up from germline, CDR1 is SGHRS and CDR2 is YFSETQ.

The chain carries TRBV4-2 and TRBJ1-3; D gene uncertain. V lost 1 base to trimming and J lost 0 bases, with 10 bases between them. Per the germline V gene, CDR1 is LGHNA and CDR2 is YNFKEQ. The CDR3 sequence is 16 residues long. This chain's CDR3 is CASSQALGNSGNTIYF. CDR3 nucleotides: TGTGCCAGCAGCCAAGCTCTCGGTAACTCTGGAAACACCATATATTTT.

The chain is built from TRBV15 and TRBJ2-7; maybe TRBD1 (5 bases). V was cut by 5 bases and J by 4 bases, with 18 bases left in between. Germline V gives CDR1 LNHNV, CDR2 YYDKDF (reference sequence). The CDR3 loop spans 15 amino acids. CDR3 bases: TGTGCCACCAGCGTGACACAGGACCCCCTTTACGAGCAGTACTTC. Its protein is CATSVTQDPLYEQYF.